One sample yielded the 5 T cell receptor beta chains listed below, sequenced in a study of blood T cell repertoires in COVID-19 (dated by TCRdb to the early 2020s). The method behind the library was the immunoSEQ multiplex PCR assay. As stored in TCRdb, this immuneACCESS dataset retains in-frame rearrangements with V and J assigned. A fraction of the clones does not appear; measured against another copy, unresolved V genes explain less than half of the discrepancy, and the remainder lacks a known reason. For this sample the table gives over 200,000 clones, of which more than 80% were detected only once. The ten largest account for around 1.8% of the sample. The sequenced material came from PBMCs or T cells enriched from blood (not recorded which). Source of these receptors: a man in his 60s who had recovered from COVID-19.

The CDR3 DNA reads TGTGCCAGCAGCTCAGTGCCAGGTCCGATGAACACTGAAGCTTTCTTT. Translation: CASSSVPGPMNTEAFF. V and J are TRBV7-2 and TRBJ1-1, with D hard to call. Germline V CDR1 and CDR2: SGHTA, FQGNSA. CDR3 length equals 16 residues. V lost 4 bases, J lost 0 bases, and 15 bases lay in between. The full variable domain, rest sourced from reference TRBV7-2 and TRBJ1-1, is GAGVSQSPSNKVTEKGKDVELRCDPISGHTALYWYRQSLGQGLEFLIYFQGNSAPDKSGLPSDRFSAERTGGSVSTLTIQRTQQEDSAVYLCASSSVPGPMNTEAFFGQGTRLTVV.

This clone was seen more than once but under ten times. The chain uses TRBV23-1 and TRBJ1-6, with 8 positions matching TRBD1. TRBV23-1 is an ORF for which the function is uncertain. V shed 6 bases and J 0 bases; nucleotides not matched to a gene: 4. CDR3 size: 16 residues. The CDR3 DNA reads TGCGCCAGCAGACGGACAGGGAGCTCCTATAATTCACCCCTCCACTTT. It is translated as CASRRTGSSYNSPLHF.

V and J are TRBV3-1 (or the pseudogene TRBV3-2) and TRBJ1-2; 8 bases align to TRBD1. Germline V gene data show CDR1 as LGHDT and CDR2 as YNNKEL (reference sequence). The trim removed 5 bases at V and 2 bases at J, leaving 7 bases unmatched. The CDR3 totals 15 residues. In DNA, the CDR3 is TGTGCCAGCAGCACCCCCCGGACAGGGAACTATGGCTACACCTTC. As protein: CASSTPRTGNYGYTF.

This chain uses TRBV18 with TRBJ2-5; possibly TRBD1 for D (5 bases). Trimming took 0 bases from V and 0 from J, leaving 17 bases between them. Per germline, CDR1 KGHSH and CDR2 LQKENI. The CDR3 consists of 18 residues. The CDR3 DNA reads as TGTGCCAGCTCACCACCGAGACGTCTGGGGCAGTACCAAGAGACCCAGTACTTC. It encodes CASSPPRRLGQYQETQYF. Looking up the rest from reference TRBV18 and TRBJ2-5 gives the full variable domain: NAGVMQNPRHLVRRRGQEARLRCSPMKGHSHVYWYRQLPEEGLKFMVYLQKENIIDESGMPKERFSAEFPKEGPSILRIQQVVRGDSAAYFCASSPPRRLGQYQETQYFGPGTRLLVL.

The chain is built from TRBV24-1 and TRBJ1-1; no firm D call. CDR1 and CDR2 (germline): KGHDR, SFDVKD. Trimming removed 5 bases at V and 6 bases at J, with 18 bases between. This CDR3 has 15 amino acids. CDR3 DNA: TGTGCCACCAGTGCCCCAGGTGAGGGATTCGCTGAAGCTTTCTTT. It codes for CATSAPGEGFAEAFF.